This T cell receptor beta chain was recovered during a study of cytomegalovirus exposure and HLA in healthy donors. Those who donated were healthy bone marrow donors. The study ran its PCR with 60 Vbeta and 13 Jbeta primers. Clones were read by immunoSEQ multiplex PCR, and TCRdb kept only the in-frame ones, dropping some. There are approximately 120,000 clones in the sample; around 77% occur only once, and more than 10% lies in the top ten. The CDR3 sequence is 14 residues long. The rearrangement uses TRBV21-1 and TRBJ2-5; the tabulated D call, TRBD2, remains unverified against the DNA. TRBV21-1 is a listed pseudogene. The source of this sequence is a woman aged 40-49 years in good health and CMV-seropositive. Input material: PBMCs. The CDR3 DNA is TGTGCCAGCAGCAAAGGAGGCCCCGAAGAGACCCAGTACTTC. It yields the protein CASSKGGPEETQYF.